These T cell receptor beta chains were read from a single sample in a study of blood T cell repertoires in COVID-19. Repertoires were generated with immunoSEQ multiplex PCR, while TCRdb's copy carries only in-frame clones and drops some. Of 200,000 to 250,000 clones in the sample, around four fifths were seen once. The sequenced material came from peripheral blood. Every receptor here comes from a woman older than 75 with active or convalescent COVID-19. CDR3s include the opening cysteine and the closing phenylalanine or tryptophan. A D gene is named only where the DNA matches it firmly. Clone size is given for some rows only: seen once, a few or many times, or a class if the clone is expanded.

j_gene: TRBJ2-2
abundance: .
d_gene: .
v_gene: TRBV3-1/TRBV3-2
CDR3nt: TGTGCCAGCAGCCACGCTGCTAGCGCTCGAACCGGGGAGCTGTTTTTT
CDR3aa: CASSHAASARTGELFF

j_gene: TRBJ1-2
abundance: few
d_gene: .
v_gene: TRBV5-6
CDR3nt: TGTGCCAGCAGCTTATTAAACTATGGCTACACCTTC
CDR3aa: CASSLLNYGYTF

j_gene: TRBJ1-3
abundance: .
d_gene: .
v_gene: TRBV18
CDR3nt: TGTGCCAGCTCACCAAACAGGGTGATCTCTGGAAACACCATATATTTT
CDR3aa: CASSPNRVISGNTIYF

j_gene: TRBJ2-5
abundance: .
d_gene: TRBD2
v_gene: TRBV4-2
CDR3nt: TGTGCCAGCAGCCTGCTAGCGGCCCAAGAGACCCAGTACTTC
CDR3aa: CASSLLAAQETQYF

j_gene: TRBJ2-3
abundance: .
d_gene: .
v_gene: TRBV7-2
CDR3nt: TGTGCCAGCAGCTTAGTTGTAAGCACAGATACGCAGTATTTT
CDR3aa: CASSLVVSTDTQYF

j_gene: TRBJ2-7
abundance: .
d_gene: .
v_gene: TRBV5-5
CDR3nt: TGTGCCAGCAGCTTAGTCGGGGGAGGAAGCTCCTACGAGCAGTACTTC
CDR3aa: CASSLVGGGSSYEQYF

j_gene: TRBJ2-7
abundance: .
d_gene: .
v_gene: TRBV7-9
CDR3nt: TGTGCCAGCAGCCTCCGCGGACAGCCTTGGGAGCAGTACTTC
CDR3aa: CASSLRGQPWEQYF

j_gene: TRBJ2-5
abundance: .
d_gene: TRBD1
v_gene: TRBV6-2/TRBV6-3
CDR3nt: TGTGCCAGCAGTTACGGTCTAGGACAGGGGCAAGAGACCCAGTACTTC
CDR3aa: CASSYGLGQGQETQYF

j_gene: TRBJ1-5
abundance: .
d_gene: .
v_gene: TRBV24-1
CDR3nt: TGTGCCACCAGTGATTGGGGCACTCAGCCCCAGCATTTT
CDR3aa: CATSDWGTQPQHF

j_gene: TRBJ1-1
abundance: .
d_gene: .
v_gene: TRBV29-1
CDR3nt: TGCAGCGTTTCACAGGCCTCGAACACTGAAGCTTTCTTT
CDR3aa: CSVSQASNTEAFF

j_gene: TRBJ1-5
abundance: .
d_gene: .
v_gene: TRBV7-9
CDR3nt: TGTGCCAGCAGCTTCCAGGGGAACGGTCAGCCCCAGCATTTT
CDR3aa: CASSFQGNGQPQHF

j_gene: TRBJ2-1
abundance: once
d_gene: .
v_gene: TRBV7-9
CDR3nt: TGTGCCAGCAGCTCGACAGGTCCGAATGAGCAGTTCTTC
CDR3aa: CASSSTGPNEQFF

j_gene: TRBJ2-5
abundance: .
d_gene: .
v_gene: TRBV9
CDR3nt: TGTGCCAGCAGCGTAGATCCAGGCCAAGAGACCCAGTACTTC
CDR3aa: CASSVDPGQETQYF

j_gene: TRBJ1-6
abundance: .
d_gene: .
v_gene: TRBV13
CDR3nt: TGTGCCAGCAGCTCCAACAGGGTTTTTAATTCACCCCTCCACTTT
CDR3aa: CASSSNRVFNSPLHF

j_gene: TRBJ2-3
abundance: .
d_gene: .
v_gene: TRBV7-2
CDR3nt: TGTGCCAGCAGCTTGAGTCTTATGGATACGCAGTATTTT
CDR3aa: CASSLSLMDTQYF

j_gene: TRBJ1-2
abundance: few
d_gene: TRBD1
v_gene: TRBV4-1
CDR3nt: TGCGCCAGCAGCCGAGATTCCGGGACAGGGAACTATGGCTACACCTTC
CDR3aa: CASSRDSGTGNYGYTF

j_gene: TRBJ1-1
abundance: once
d_gene: .
v_gene: TRBV6-2/TRBV6-3
CDR3nt: TGTGCCAGCAGTGCGGTGGGAGCTGAAGCTTTCTTT
CDR3aa: CASSAVGAEAFF

j_gene: TRBJ2-3
abundance: .
d_gene: TRBD2
v_gene: TRBV5-4
CDR3nt: TGTGCCAGCAGCTTGGGACTAGCGGGGATTGGCACAGATACGCAGTATTTT
CDR3aa: CASSLGLAGIGTDTQYF

j_gene: TRBJ1-2
abundance: .
d_gene: TRBD1
v_gene: TRBV28
CDR3nt: TGTGCCAGCAGTTTAGTTCCCCAGGGGGTCTTCTATGGCTACACCTTC
CDR3aa: CASSLVPQGVFYGYTF

j_gene: TRBJ1-2
abundance: .
d_gene: .
v_gene: TRBV25-1
CDR3nt: TGTGCCAGCAGTGAATACCGGAGGGCTGGCTACACCTTC
CDR3aa: CASSEYRRAGYTF

j_gene: TRBJ2-4
abundance: .
d_gene: TRBD2
v_gene: TRBV11-2
CDR3nt: TGTGCCAGCAGCCTGGCTCGGGGGGGCTGGGACATTCAGTACTTC
CDR3aa: CASSLARGGWDIQYF

j_gene: TRBJ2-7
abundance: .
d_gene: .
v_gene: TRBV5-4
CDR3nt: TGTGCCAGCAGCTTGGCCGAGGGGGGGGTCGAGCAGTACTTC
CDR3aa: CASSLAEGGVEQYF

j_gene: TRBJ2-5
abundance: .
d_gene: TRBD2
v_gene: TRBV15
CDR3nt: TGTGCCACCAGCAGTGGGCCAGCGGGAGGGGGAGAGACCCAGTACTTC
CDR3aa: CATSSGPAGGGETQYF

j_gene: TRBJ2-7
abundance: .
d_gene: .
v_gene: TRBV30
CDR3nt: TGTGCCTGGAGTGCACAGGGTTACGAGCAGTACTTC
CDR3aa: CAWSAQGYEQYF

j_gene: TRBJ2-5
abundance: .
d_gene: TRBD1
v_gene: TRBV7-9
CDR3nt: TGTGCCAGCAGCTTAGAGGGGACAGGGAAAGAGACCCAGTACTTC
CDR3aa: CASSLEGTGKETQYF

j_gene: TRBJ2-3
abundance: .
d_gene: .
v_gene: TRBV7-9
CDR3nt: TGTGCCAGCAGCCGGGACTCCCATACGCAGTATTTT
CDR3aa: CASSRDSHTQYF

j_gene: TRBJ1-6
abundance: few
d_gene: TRBD1
v_gene: TRBV2
CDR3nt: TGTGCCAGCAGGGAGGGACAGGCTAATTCACCCCTCCACTTT
CDR3aa: CASREGQANSPLHF

j_gene: TRBJ2-5
abundance: .
d_gene: .
v_gene: TRBV5-1
CDR3nt: TGCGCCAGCAGCTTGGGACAGTCCAGCCGAGAGACCCAGTACTTC
CDR3aa: CASSLGQSSRETQYF

j_gene: TRBJ2-3
abundance: .
d_gene: TRBD2
v_gene: TRBV9
CDR3nt: TGTGCCAGCAGCGTAGACCTTCCCCTAGCGGGACCCACAGATACGCAGTATTTT
CDR3aa: CASSVDLPLAGPTDTQYF

j_gene: TRBJ1-5
abundance: few
d_gene: TRBD1
v_gene: TRBV19
CDR3nt: TGTGCCAGTAGTACCACAGGGGGCAGACAGCCCCAGCATTTT
CDR3aa: CASSTTGGRQPQHF

j_gene: TRBJ2-1
abundance: .
d_gene: .
v_gene: TRBV5-1
CDR3nt: TGCGCCAGCAGCTTGGCCCCTCCCCCGGGCAATGAGCAGTTCTTC
CDR3aa: CASSLAPPPGNEQFF